A single sample gave rise to the 14 T cell receptor beta chains below, sequenced in a study of response to subunit inactivated influenza vaccine. One entry per CDR3 protein results from TCRdb running MiXCR on the RT-PCR reads. The sample includes around 790,000 distinct CDR3 sequences, around 20% of them seen just once. Sequenced material: PBMCs from blood, taken more than 4 days after vaccination. All receptors derive from a man in his fifties or sixties who received an inactivated influenza vaccine.

The V gene is TRBV6-1, the J gene TRBJ2-5, with D possibly being TRBD2 (5 bases). The CDR3 has 14 amino acids. Trimming removed 6 bases from V and 5 bases from J, with 16 bases in between. From germline, CDR1 is MNHNS and CDR2 SASEGT. CDR3 DNA: TGTGCCAGCAGCACCTTCCTAGCCCGGGAGACCCAGTACTTC. It encodes CASSTFLARETQYF.

This clonotype was seen only a few times. The V gene is TRBV5-1, the J gene TRBJ1-1; D is ambiguous. In germline, CDR1 is SGHRS, CDR2 YFSETQ. V was cut by 7 bases and J by 0 bases, with 10 bases left in between. CDR3 size: 13 residues. The CDR3 loop is CASRATMNTEAFF. In DNA form, the CDR3 reads TGCGCCAGCCGAGCTACGATGAACACTGAAGCTTTCTTT.

This clonotype was recorded a few times. The chain recombines TRBV4-3 with TRBJ2-1; D ambiguous. The germline V gene encodes CDR1 LGHNA and CDR2 YSLEER. V lost 0 bases and J lost 0, with 6 bases in between. This CDR3 has 15 amino acids. The CDR3: CASSQDKSSYNEQFF. The CDR3, as DNA: TGCGCCAGCAGCCAAGACAAGAGCTCCTACAATGAGCAGTTCTTC.

This clonotype was recorded only once. The chain couples TRBV19 to TRBJ2-6; 11 positions match TRBD1. CDR1 LNHDA and CDR2 SQIVND come from the germline V gene (reference sequence). The junction had 4 bases not matched to a gene; V was cut back by 4 bases and J by 2 bases. The CDR3 contains 17 residues. The CDR3 here is CASSKWTGGAGANVLTF. In DNA form, the CDR3 reads TGTGCCAGTAGTAAGTGGACAGGGGGCGCTGGGGCCAACGTCCTGACTTTC.

This clonotype was recorded a few times. The chain links TRBV7-2 to TRBJ1-1; D ambiguous. There are 14 residues in the CDR3. V was shortened by 1 base and J by 1 base, with 7 bases between the two germline ends. Germline CDR1 SGHTA, CDR2 FQGNSA. This chain's CDR3 is CASSLVRQNTEAFF. The CDR3 coding sequence is TGTGCCAGCAGCTTAGTTCGGCAGAACACTGAAGCTTTCTTT.

This clonotype came up many times. The CDR3 DNA follows: TGCAGCGGTTCAGGTCGGGAATACACGCAGTATTTT. Translated, it gives CSGSGREYTQYF. The chain uses TRBV29-1 and TRBJ2-3; TRBD2 might be the D (5 bases). The CDR3 is 12 residues long. The V gene's germline CDR1 is SQVTM and CDR2 ANQGSEA. The ends were cut back, 7 bases at V and 9 bases at J, with 17 bases in the middle.

The chain combines TRBV5-1 with TRBJ1-3; D unresolved. CDR3 length: 14 amino acids. Germline V gene data show CDR1 as SGHRS and CDR2 as YFSETQ. The V end lost 0 bases, the J end lost 2 bases, and 6 bases lay between the germline ends. The CDR3 DNA reads TGCGCCAGCAGCTTGGGAGAAGCTGGAAACACCATATATTTT. It translates to CASSLGEAGNTIYF.

This chain joins TRBV3-1 and TRBJ2-5; D call uncertain. The CDR3 loop spans 13 amino acids. The germline V gene encodes CDR1 LGHDT and CDR2 YNNKEL (reference sequence). V was cut by 1 base and J by 5 bases, with 8 bases left in between. CDR3 residues: CASSQGIGETQYF. In DNA, the CDR3 is TGTGCCAGCAGCCAAGGGATTGGGGAGACCCAGTACTTC.

This clonotype was seen ten or more times. The chain recombines TRBV29-1 with TRBJ2-5; D tentatively fits TRBD1 or TRBD2 (6 bases each). CDR3 size: 13 residues. V was pared by 2 bases and J by 2 bases, with 9 bases between. Germline values: CDR1 SQVTM, CDR2 ANQGSEA. As DNA, the CDR3 is TGCAGCGTTGAACCGGGGGCACAAGAGACCCAGTACTTC. This codes for CSVEPGAQETQYF.

The J gene is TRBJ2-1, the V gene TRBV29-1; D gene ambiguous. V lost 4 bases and J 1 base, leaving 11 bases between the germline ends. Germline assignment: CDR1 SQVTM and CDR2 ANQGSEA. The CDR3 covers 14 residues. CDR3 residues: CSVVVRISYNEQFF. As DNA, the CDR3 is TGCAGCGTTGTGGTCAGGATTTCCTACAATGAGCAGTTCTTC.

There are a few counts of this clonotype. The chain has TRBV10-3 and TRBJ2-3, with 9 bases matching TRBD1. The CDR3 runs 16 residues. V was pared by 4 bases and J by 2 bases, with 7 bases of the junction left unmatched. From germline, CDR1 is ENHRY and CDR2 SYGVKD. CDR3 amino acids: CAISGTGAPPTDTQYF. DNA of the CDR3: TGTGCCATCAGTGGGACAGGGGCACCCCCCACAGATACGCAGTATTTT.

V and J are TRBV5-1 and TRBJ2-7; D uncertain. CDR1 and CDR2 from the germline V gene are SGHRS and YFSETQ. The CDR3 runs 16 residues. Trimming removed 0 bases at V and 5 bases at J, with 18 bases between. This CDR3 reads CASSLERALYPNEQYF. The CDR3 DNA sequence: TGCGCCAGCAGCTTGGAAAGGGCCCTATACCCCAACGAGCAGTACTTC.

This clonotype has more than one count but fewer than ten. The V gene is TRBV7-2, the J gene TRBJ2-3; D assignment may be TRBD1 or TRBD2 (5 bases each). The CDR3 consists of 14 residues. The germline gives CDR1 SGHTA, CDR2 FQGNSA. V lost 5 bases and J lost 9, with 18 bases in between. As DNA, the CDR3 is TGTGCCAGCAGCCGGGACGTCGGGGTGAGGACGCAGTATTTT. Translated: CASSRDVGVRTQYF.

This chain connects TRBV27 to TRBJ2-1, with 9 bases lining up with TRBD1. The trim removed 6 bases at V and 2 bases at J, leaving 8 bases unmatched. The CDR3 totals 16 residues. In germline, CDR1 is MNHEY, CDR2 SMNVEV (reference sequence). CDR3: CASRTDRGFTYNEQFF. DNA of the CDR3: TGTGCCAGCAGAACAGACAGGGGGTTCACCTACAATGAGCAGTTCTTC.